These 25 T cell receptor beta chains share one sample of origin, sequenced in a study of blood T cell repertoires in COVID-19. Only in-frame clones appear in the TCRdb table, and some are missing; sequencing was by immunoSEQ multiplex PCR. The sample includes roughly 180,000 clones, 82% of them seen just once. What was sequenced was peripheral blood. Every receptor here comes from a woman aged 25-40 years with acute or convalescent COVID-19.

The CDR3: CATSDLALADTQYF. The CDR3 DNA sequence: TGTGCCACCAGTGATTTAGCCCTCGCGGATACGCAGTATTTT. This sequence joins TRBV24-1 and TRBJ2-3; D is uncertain. This CDR3 is 14 amino acids long. V lost 1 base to trimming and J lost 6 bases, with 10 bases between them. Germline V lookup: CDR1 KGHDR, CDR2 SFDVKD.

This chain links TRBV30 with TRBJ1-1, with 7 bases fitting TRBD1. The V segment lost 2 bases and the J segment 10 bases; nucleotides outside the gene matches: 7. Germline V gene data show CDR1 as GTSNPN and CDR2 as SVGIG (reference sequence). The CDR3 consists of 12 residues. Here the CDR3 DNA reads TGTGCCTGGAGTCCCAGGGGGGAGGTAGCTTTCTTT. The encoded protein is CAWSPRGEVAFF.

This clone was seen just once. The chain employs TRBV7-2 and TRBJ2-7, with 9 bases aligning to TRBD1. V was clipped by 5 bases and J by 0 bases; unmatched bases: 8. This CDR3 contains 16 residues. Germline assignment: CDR1 SGHTA and CDR2 FQGNSA. CDR3 DNA: TGTGCCAGCAGCCCAATACCGGGACAGGGCTCCTACGAGCAGTACTTC. This encodes CASSPIPGQGSYEQYF.

The chain links TRBV6-4 to TRBJ2-2; tentative D call: TRBD2 (5 bases). Germline assignment: CDR1 MRHNA and CDR2 SNTAGT. CDR3 length equals 14 residues. V was cut by 5 bases and J by 1 base, with 8 bases left in between. This chain's CDR3 is CASSKEGNTGELFF. In DNA form, the CDR3 reads TGTGCCAGCAGTAAAGAGGGGAACACCGGGGAGCTGTTTTTT.

The V call is TRBV5-5, the J call TRBJ1-1; D might be TRBD1 (5 bases). Per the germline V gene, CDR1 is SGHKS and CDR2 is YYEKEE (reference sequence). CDR3 length equals 14 residues. The germline V and J ends were trimmed by 4 bases and 8 bases, with 18 bases remaining between them. This CDR3 reads CASSLRGGSTEAFF. CDR3 sequence (DNA): TGTGCCAGCAGCCTCCGCGGGGGGTCTACGGAAGCTTTCTTT.

In this sample, this clone turned up once. The chain has TRBV20-1 and TRBJ2-1; D gene uncertain. Germline loops: CDR1 DFQATT, CDR2 SNEGSKA (reference sequence). The CDR3 covers 10 residues. Trimming removed 7 bases from V and 9 bases from J, with 10 bases in between. The CDR3 DNA is TGCAGTGTGCTAGAAGTTGAGCAGTTCTTC. This codes for CSVLEVEQFF.

The chain recombines TRBV4-2 with TRBJ2-3; 13 nucleotides align to TRBD2. The V gene end was trimmed by 0 bases and the J gene end by 2 bases; junction bases not matched to a gene: 5. The germline gives CDR1 LGHNA, CDR2 YNFKEQ. This CDR3 is built from 18 residues. The CDR3 nucleotides are TGTGCCAGCAGCCAAGAAGGACTAGCGGGGGTGAACACAGATACGCAGTATTTT. This gives the protein CASSQEGLAGVNTDTQYF.

This clone has only a few counts. J is TRBJ1-2 and V is TRBV19; 9 bases line up with TRBD1. The junction had 8 bases not matched to a gene; V was cut back by 7 bases and J by 2 bases. The length of the CDR3 is 15 residues. CDR1 LNHDA and CDR2 SQIVND come from the germline V gene (reference sequence). The CDR3 DNA is TGTGCCAGTAAAAAAGGACAGGGGTTAAACTATGGCTACACCTTC. This encodes CASKKGQGLNYGYTF. The full variable domain, its missing parts supplied by reference TRBV19 and TRBJ1-2, is DGGITQSPKYLFRKEGQNVTLSCEQNLNHDAMYWYRQDPGQGLRLIYYSQIVNDFQKGDIAEGYSVSREKKESFPLTVTSAQKNPTAFYLCASKKGQGLNYGYTFGSGTRLTVV.

The rearrangement uses TRBV15 and TRBJ1-4; 10 positions match TRBD1. Germline loops: CDR1 LNHNV, CDR2 YYDKDF (reference sequence). This CDR3 region has 16 residues. After removal of 0 bases from V and 5 bases from J, the junction contained 3 bases not matched to a gene. CDR3 region: CATSRDLDRGNEKLFF. The CDR3 DNA is TGTGCCACCAGCAGAGATCTGGACAGGGGGAATGAAAAACTGTTTTTT. The entire variable domain, with the rest obtained from reference TRBV15 and TRBJ1-4, is as follows: DAMVIQNPRYQVTQFGKPVTLSCSQTLNHNVMYWYQQKSSQAPKLLFHYYDKDFNNEADTPDNFQSRRPNTSFCFLDIRSPGLGDTAMYLCATSRDLDRGNEKLFFGSGTQLSVL.

This chain connects TRBV11-2 to TRBJ2-7; D is possibly TRBD2 (6 bases). Germline V gene sequence: CDR1 SGHAT, CDR2 FQNNGV. The CDR3 is made up of 13 amino acids. V was pared by 4 bases and J by 5 bases, with 12 bases between. The CDR3 here is CASSSGWRDEQYF. CDR3 in DNA: TGTGCCAGCAGCTCGGGTTGGAGGGACGAGCAGTACTTC. The full variable domain, rest sourced from reference TRBV11-2 and TRBJ2-7, is EAGVAQSPRYKIIEKRQSVAFWCNPISGHATLYWYQQILGQGPKLLIQFQNNGVVDDSQLPKDRFSAERLKGVDSTLKIQPAKLEDSAVYLCASSSGWRDEQYFGPGTRLTVT.

This chain connects TRBV6-4 to TRBJ2-2, with D tentatively TRBD1 (5 bases). V lost 7 bases to trimming and J lost 1 base, with 10 bases between them. This CDR3 is built from 14 residues. Germline-derived CDR1 and CDR2 are MRHNA and SNTAGT. The CDR3 region is CASTNTGNTGELFF. The DNA of the CDR3 is TGTGCCAGCACCAATACAGGGAACACCGGGGAGCTGTTTTTT.

V gene TRBV4-1 combines with J gene TRBJ1-3, with TRBD1 matching over 9 bases. The CDR3 contains 16 residues. Germline V lookup: CDR1 MGHRA, CDR2 YSYEKL. Trimming removed 1 base from V and 0 bases from J; junction bases left unmatched: 1. CDR3 coding DNA: TGCGCCAGCAGCCAAGGACAGGGGGGCTCTGGAAACACCATATATTTT. As protein: CASSQGQGGSGNTIYF.

This chain connects TRBV9 to TRBJ1-1, with D tentatively TRBD1 (5 bases). CDR3 length: 13 residues. Trimming stripped 3 bases from V and 4 bases from J, with 10 bases between. Germline assignment: CDR1 SGDLS and CDR2 YYNGEE. The CDR3 loop reads CASSAHTGTEAFF. The CDR3 DNA reads TGTGCCAGCAGCGCACATACAGGCACTGAAGCTTTCTTT.

The chain recombines TRBV4-2 with TRBJ2-7; weak D call: TRBD1 (5 bases). The V end lost 0 bases, the J end lost 5 bases, and 17 bases lay between the germline ends. This CDR3 spans 16 amino acids. Germline V CDR1 and CDR2: LGHNA, YNFKEQ. CDR3 sequence reads: CASSQDWGQTGHEQYF. The CDR3 bases are TGTGCCAGCAGCCAAGATTGGGGCCAGACCGGCCACGAGCAGTACTTC.

This clone was seen a handful of times. J is TRBJ1-1 and V is TRBV19; 12 bases align to TRBD1. Germline-derived CDR1 and CDR2 are LNHDA and SQIVND (reference sequence). Losses at the gene ends were 7 bases for V and 5 bases for J; bases not matched to a gene: 5. CDR3 size: 14 residues. In nucleotides, the CDR3 is TGTGCCAGTACTCGGGACAGGGGGCAGACTGAAGCTTTCTTT. Translation gives CASTRDRGQTEAFF.

In its sample, this clone was seen a few times. The chain recombines TRBV27 with TRBJ2-7, with TRBD1 matching over 10 bases. V trimming: 5 bases; J trimming: 4 bases; junction bases outside the gene matches: 8. CDR3 length: 15 residues. CDR1 is MNHEY, CDR2 SMNVEV, per germline (reference sequence). The CDR3 DNA reads TGTGCCAGCAGTCCAACCGGGACAGGGGTTTACGAGCAGTACTTC. This codes for CASSPTGTGVYEQYF.

This chain joins TRBV28 and TRBJ2-2; 7 nucleotides match TRBD2. The length of the CDR3 is 14 residues. Germline V gives CDR1 MDHEN, CDR2 SYDVKM. Trimming at V came to 6 bases and at J to 6 bases, leaving 7 bases not matched to a gene. CDR3 residues: CASRKMGRAGELFF. CDR3 coding DNA: TGTGCCAGCAGAAAGATGGGGAGGGCCGGGGAGCTGTTTTTT.

The chain employs TRBV25-1 and TRBJ2-3, with D tentatively TRBD1 (6 bases). V lost 5 bases and J lost 1, with 13 bases in between. Germline V gene data show CDR1 as MGHDK and CDR2 as SYGVNS. This CDR3 has 15 amino acids. This chain's CDR3 is CASSTGRYGTDTQYF. CDR3 bases: TGTGCCAGCAGTACAGGGCGATATGGCACAGATACGCAGTATTTT.

The chain uses TRBV5-4 and TRBJ2-2; 8 bases map to TRBD1. With V trimmed by 4 bases and J by 4 bases, 9 bases remained unmatched. The V gene's germline CDR1 is SGHNT and CDR2 YYREEE (reference sequence). This CDR3 spans 16 amino acids. The CDR3, as DNA: TGTGCCAGCAGCCCAAGACAGGGGAGTGTCACCGGGGAGCTGTTTTTT. It translates to CASSPRQGSVTGELFF.

This clone has more than one count but fewer than ten. Within the sample, other DNA sequences also encode this same CDR3. The chain combines TRBV28 with TRBJ1-1; TRBD1 matches 7 bases. Germline lookup yields CDR1 MDHEN and CDR2 SYDVKM. J lost 0 bases, V lost 5 bases, and 6 bases had no gene match. The CDR3 is made up of 15 amino acids. The CDR3 DNA sequence: TGTGCCAGCAGTCTTCCGGGACAGCTGAACACTGAAGCTTTCTTT. This translates into CASSLPGQLNTEAFF.

The V call is TRBV5-1, the J call TRBJ1-2, with a weak D call TRBD1 (6 bases). CDR1 is SGHRS, CDR2 YFSETQ, per germline. Trimming removed 5 bases at V and 7 bases at J, with 12 bases between. This CDR3 has 12 amino acids. CDR3 protein: CASRAGQIGYTF. DNA for the CDR3: TGCGCCAGCAGAGCCGGACAGATTGGCTACACCTTC.

V is TRBV2 and J is TRBJ1-2; the match to TRBD1 covers 7 bases. Germline CDR1 is SNHLY and CDR2 is FYNNEI. J lost 0 bases, V lost 10 bases, and 11 bases had no gene match. CDR3 length: 15 residues. CDR3 sequence: CATRGGLATNYGYTF. Here the CDR3 DNA reads TGTGCCACCAGGGGGGGATTAGCTACTAACTATGGCTACACCTTC.

The chain couples TRBV15 to TRBJ2-3; 14 bases are shared with TRBD2. With V trimmed by 6 bases and J by 5 bases, 4 bases remained unmatched. The CDR3 is 15 amino acids. The germline V gene encodes CDR1 LNHNV and CDR2 YYDKDF (reference sequence). The CDR3 region is CATSGTSGSVDTQYF. DNA of the CDR3: TGTGCCACCAGTGGGACTAGCGGGAGTGTAGATACGCAGTATTTT.

The chain couples TRBV9 to TRBJ2-7; no clear D gene. Trimming cost V 0 bases and J 7 bases, with 8 bases left between them. Germline values: CDR1 SGDLS, CDR2 YYNGEE. The CDR3 length is 12 residues. The CDR3 DNA sequence: TGTGCCAGCAGCGTAGGCTCCGCGGAGCAGTACTTC. Amino acid sequence: CASSVGSAEQYF.

The gene calls are TRBV9 and TRBJ1-2; D possibly corresponds to TRBD1 (6 bases). The germline V gene has CDR1 SGDLS and CDR2 YYNGEE. V was shortened by 2 bases and J by 8 bases, with 10 bases between the two germline ends. This CDR3 comprises 12 residues. The CDR3 here is CASSVTGKGYTF. Written as DNA, the CDR3 is TGTGCCAGCAGCGTTACAGGGAAGGGCTACACCTTC.